One and the same sample provided the 20 T cell receptor beta chains below, sequenced in a study of T cell responses to AZD1222 COVID-19 vaccine. Clones were sequenced by immunoSEQ multiplex PCR, and TCRdb holds only the in-frame ones, with some missing. The table has 170,000 or so clones, 90% to 95% seen once; the top ten hold 0.9%. The starting material was peripheral blood, obtained on day 0 of AZD1222 vaccination. These receptors were taken from an adult in good health.

The gene calls are TRBV4-2 and TRBJ2-3, with D perhaps TRBD2 (6 bases). In germline, CDR1 is LGHNA, CDR2 YNFKEQ. This CDR3 contains 16 residues. Trimming cost V 3 bases and J 0 bases, with 13 bases left between them. The CDR3: CASSHSTGESTDTQYF. CDR3 sequence (DNA): TGTGCCAGCAGCCACTCTACGGGGGAAAGCACAGATACGCAGTATTTT.

The chain links TRBV18 to TRBJ2-5; 8 bases align to TRBD2. The CDR3 is made up of 13 amino acids. Germline CDR1 is KGHSH and CDR2 is LQKENI. The V gene end was trimmed by 5 bases and the J gene end by 5 bases; junction bases not matched to a gene: 4. CDR3 region: CASSGSGDETQYF. CDR3 sequence (DNA): TGTGCCAGCTCAGGTAGCGGGGATGAGACCCAGTACTTC. The full variable domain, in which reference TRBV18 and TRBJ2-5 provide the parts outside the CDR3, is NAGVMQNPRHLVRRRGQEARLRCSPMKGHSHVYWYRQLPEEGLKFMVYLQKENIIDESGMPKERFSAEFPKEGPSILRIQQVVRGDSAAYFCASSGSGDETQYFGPGTRLLVL.

V and J are TRBV10-3 and TRBJ1-3; perhaps TRBD1 as D (5 bases). The CDR3 is 15 residues long. Germline CDR1 and CDR2: ENHRY and SYGVKD. V lost 6 bases and J lost 4, with 16 bases in between. The CDR3 protein is CAISNDRLLGNTIYF. Here the CDR3 DNA reads TGTGCCATCAGCAATGACAGACTTCTAGGAAACACCATATATTTT.

The chain joins TRBV30 to TRBJ1-2; 9 bases map to TRBD1. Per the germline V gene, CDR1 is GTSNPN and CDR2 is SVGIG (reference sequence). J gave up 6 bases and V 8 bases, and 7 bases lay outside the gene matches. The CDR3 runs to 12 residues. The CDR3 region is CAGPQGANGYTF. As DNA, the CDR3 is TGTGCCGGGCCACAGGGGGCCAATGGCTACACCTTC.

J is TRBJ1-4 and V is TRBV16, with 8 bases aligning to TRBD1. Germline V CDR1 and CDR2: KGHSY, FQNENV. This CDR3 is built from 15 residues. J gave up 1 base and V 4 bases, and 2 bases lay outside the gene matches. CDR3 loop: CASSRTGGTNEKLFF. The CDR3 bases are TGTGCCAGCAGCCGAACAGGGGGAACTAATGAAAAACTGTTTTTT.

This chain connects TRBV27 to TRBJ1-3, with a tentative D call TRBD1 (5 bases). Germline CDR1 reads MNHEY; CDR2 reads SMNVEV (reference sequence). This CDR3 is built from 15 residues. V lost 7 bases and J 8 bases, leaving 21 bases between the germline ends. CDR3 sequence: CASTRDRWVGDTIYF. DNA for the CDR3: TGTGCCAGCACTCGGGACCGCTGGGTAGGGGACACCATATATTTT.

This chain uses TRBV7-2 with TRBJ1-1; TRBD1 matches at 7 bases. CDR3 length: 13 residues. Germline CDR1 reads SGHTA; CDR2 reads FQGNSA. The ends lost 4 bases at V and 3 bases at J; junction bases unmatched: 2. Written as DNA, the CDR3 is TGTGCCAGCAGCTCGGGACAGTACACTGAAGCTTTCTTT. Protein sequence: CASSSGQYTEAFF.

J is TRBJ1-6 and V is TRBV30, with a possible D match to TRBD1 (5 bases). V shed 5 bases and J shed 5 bases, with 10 bases lying between them. Per the germline V gene, CDR1 is GTSNPN and CDR2 is SVGIG (reference sequence). The CDR3 runs to 13 residues. The CDR3 loop is CAWAGTNNSPLHF. The CDR3 coding sequence is TGTGCCTGGGCAGGGACCAATAATTCACCCCTCCACTTT.

The J gene is TRBJ2-3, the V gene TRBV3-1 (or the pseudogene TRBV3-2), with 14 bases aligning to TRBD2. This CDR3 is built from 16 residues. Trimming took 4 bases from V and 4 from J; bases not matched to a gene: 4. The germline CDR1 and CDR2 sequences are LGHDT and YNNKEL (reference sequence). The CDR3 DNA sequence: TGTGCCAGCAGCCCGGGACTAGCGGGGGTAGCAGATACGCAGTATTTT. Its translation: CASSPGLAGVADTQYF.

The chain couples TRBV6-2 or TRBV6-3 to TRBJ2-5; no clear D. CDR3 size: 14 residues. The germline gives CDR1 MNHEY, CDR2 SVGEGT. Trimming stripped 5 bases from V and 5 bases from J, with 15 bases between. The CDR3 nucleotides read TGTGCCAGCAGTCGCTACTCACCGGCGGAGACCCAGTACTTC. Protein: CASSRYSPAETQYF.

The V gene is TRBV5-1, the J gene TRBJ1-4; 9 nucleotides align to TRBD1. The trim removed 1 base at V and 7 bases at J, leaving 8 bases unmatched. This CDR3 has 16 residues. Germline assignment: CDR1 SGHRS and CDR2 YFSETQ. The CDR3 coding sequence is TGCGCCAGCAGCTTGAACAGGGGGCCGGAGGGTGAAAAACTGTTTTTT. This translates into CASSLNRGPEGEKLFF.

This clone has just one count. The V gene is TRBV11-2, the J gene TRBJ2-3; possible D gene TRBD2, 5 bases. V shed 0 bases and J shed 10 bases, with 11 bases lying between them. The germline V gene has CDR1 SGHAT and CDR2 FQNNGV. The CDR3 has 13 amino acids. The CDR3, as DNA: TGTGCCAGCAGCTTAGATTTAGGGAGTGCGCAGTATTTT. Its protein is CASSLDLGSAQYF.

The chain joins TRBV5-1 to TRBJ1-2; no clear D gene. CDR3 size: 13 residues. Germline CDR1 and CDR2: SGHRS and YFSETQ. With 0 bases removed from V and 2 bases from J, the gap between germline ends came to 5 bases. CDR3 sequence reads: CASSLANNYGYTF. The DNA of the CDR3 is TGCGCCAGCAGCTTGGCAAACAACTATGGCTACACCTTC.

This clone appeared once. The chain recombines TRBV27 with TRBJ1-2, with D tentatively TRBD1 (5 bases). The CDR3 length is 14 residues. V was cut by 0 bases and J by 2 bases, with 7 bases left in between. Germline V lookup: CDR1 MNHEY, CDR2 SMNVEV (reference sequence). The CDR3 nucleotides are TGTGCCAGCAGTTTATCCCAGGGCAACTATGGCTACACCTTC. As protein: CASSLSQGNYGYTF.

The J gene is TRBJ2-1, the V gene TRBV2; possibly TRBD1 for D (6 bases). Per germline, CDR1 SNHLY and CDR2 FYNNEI. V dropped 6 bases and J dropped 1 base, with 10 bases sitting between them. CDR3 size: 14 residues. CDR3: CASRGAGSYNEQFF. CDR3 bases: TGTGCCAGCAGGGGGGCCGGATCCTACAATGAGCAGTTCTTC. Filled out from reference TRBV2 and TRBJ2-1, the complete variable domain reads EPEVTQTPSHQVTQMGQEVILRCVPISNHLYFYWYRQILGQKVEFLVSFYNNEISEKSEIFDDQFSVERPDGSNFTLKIRSTKLEDSAMYFCASRGAGSYNEQFFGPGTRLTVL.

The rearrangement uses TRBV30 and TRBJ1-5; D gene ambiguous. Germline V gene sequence: CDR1 GTSNPN, CDR2 SVGIG (reference sequence). The CDR3 loop spans 13 amino acids. Trimming took 0 bases from V and 4 from J, leaving 7 bases between them. DNA for the CDR3: TGTGCCTGGAGTGTAAGGCCGAATCAGCCCCAGCATTTT. This encodes CAWSVRPNQPQHF.

The rearrangement uses TRBV7-9 and TRBJ1-2; D is unresolved. CDR3 size: 15 residues. The V and J ends lost 5 bases and 8 bases respectively, with 21 bases between them. From germline, CDR1 is SEHNR and CDR2 FQNEAQ (reference sequence). The DNA of the CDR3 is TGTGCCAGCAGCCTCACTCGGTCCGGGTCGGGAGGCTACACCTTC. It specifies CASSLTRSGSGGYTF.

The chain is built from TRBV5-6 and TRBJ1-2; weak D call: TRBD1 (5 bases). V lost 1 base to trimming and J lost 8 bases, with 15 bases between them. The germline V gene encodes CDR1 SGHDT and CDR2 YYEEEE. This CDR3 contains 14 residues. The CDR3 is CASSLWEGITGYTF. DNA for the CDR3: TGTGCCAGCAGCTTGTGGGAGGGGATAACCGGCTACACCTTC.

The chain is built from TRBV5-1 and TRBJ1-6; D not resolved. This CDR3 spans 15 amino acids. V was cut by 5 bases and J by 3 bases, with 12 bases left in between. The germline CDR1 and CDR2 sequences are SGHRS and YFSETQ. In DNA, the CDR3 is TGCGCCAGCAGGACCGAAGGGTACTATAATTCACCCCTCCACTTT. Protein sequence: CASRTEGYYNSPLHF.

The chain joins TRBV7-8 to TRBJ1-1; the match to TRBD1 covers 8 bases. Germline CDR1 reads SGHVS; CDR2 reads FQNEAQ. This CDR3 has 14 residues. The V and J ends lost 5 bases and 4 bases, in that order; junction bases with no gene match: 6. This CDR3 is CASSEQGGGTEAFF. CDR3 nucleotides: TGTGCCAGCAGCGAACAGGGGGGTGGCACTGAAGCTTTCTTT. Complete variable domain (other parts from reference TRBV7-8 and TRBJ1-1): GAGVSQSPRYKVAKRGQDVALRCDPISGHVSLFWYQQALGQGPEFLTYFQNEAQLDKSGLPSDRFFAERPEGSVSTLKIQRTQQEDSAVYLCASSEQGGGTEAFFGQGTRLTVV.